The 7 T cell receptor beta chains in this list originate from one sample, sequenced in a study of T cell responses to AZD1222 COVID-19 vaccine. Only in-frame clones appear in the TCRdb table, and some are missing; sequencing was by immunoSEQ multiplex PCR. The table includes just under 55,000 clones, about 90% detected once. The starting material was peripheral blood, obtained on day 0 of AZD1222 vaccination. The receptor source for this set is an adult in good health.

The rearrangement joins TRBV6-1 to TRBJ2-3, with a possible D match to TRBD2 (6 bases). The germline V gene encodes CDR1 MNHNS and CDR2 SASEGT. The ends were cut back, 2 bases at V and 6 bases at J, with 12 bases in the middle. CDR3 length equals 14 residues. The CDR3 here is CASSERGLLDTQYF. Written as DNA, the CDR3 is TGTGCCAGCAGTGAAAGGGGACTTCTCGATACGCAGTATTTT.

The chain employs TRBV5-1 and TRBJ2-1; perhaps TRBD2 as D (6 bases). Germline V gene sequence: CDR1 SGHRS, CDR2 YFSETQ. This CDR3 has 15 residues. V shed 4 bases and J shed 5 bases, with 16 bases lying between them. The CDR3 DNA sequence: TGCGCCAGCAGCAGGGGTCGCGGGACCCACAATGAGCAGTTCTTC. Residues: CASSRGRGTHNEQFF. The whole variable domain, filled in from reference TRBV5-1 and TRBJ2-1, reads KAGVTQTPRYLIKTRGQQVTLSCSPISGHRSVSWYQQTPGQGLQFLFEYFSETQRNKGNFPGRFSGRQFSNSRSEMNVSTLELGDSALYLCASSRGRGTHNEQFFGPGTRLTVL.

This chain links TRBV21-1 with TRBJ2-7; the listed D gene, TRBD1, was not tested against the DNA. TRBV21-1 is classified as a pseudogene. The CDR3 has 12 amino acids. The CDR3 DNA reads TGTGCCAGGATCGGGACAAGGAACGAGCAGTACTTC. It translates to CARIGTRNEQYF.

This clone was recorded once. The chain has TRBV7-3 and TRBJ2-3, with D perhaps matching TRBD2 (6 bases). This CDR3 has 17 amino acids. With 2 bases removed from V and 4 bases from J, the gap between germline ends came to 19 bases. Germline assignment: CDR1 SGHTA and CDR2 FQGTGA. This chain's CDR3 is CASSLGGGITGPDTQYF. The CDR3 DNA reads as TGTGCCAGCAGCTTAGGTGGCGGGATAACTGGCCCAGATACGCAGTATTTT.

This clone is a singleton in its sample. The junction differs from germline at one of its ends, possibly a read error. The rearrangement joins TRBV24-1 to TRBJ1-1; possibly TRBD1 for D (5 bases). CDR3 length equals 14 residues. Germline loops: CDR1 KGHDR, CDR2 SFDVKD. CDR3 bases: TGTGCCACCAGTGACGGGGGGGAGAACTCTGAAGCTTTCTTT. Protein sequence: CATSDGGENSEAFF.

This clone was observed once. CDR3 bases: TGTGCCAGTAGTTCAAGGGAGGGAACTAATGAAAAACTGTTTTTT. Encoded protein: CASSSREGTNEKLFF. V gene TRBV19 combines with J gene TRBJ1-4, with D uncertain. Trimming stripped 5 bases from V and 1 base from J, with 11 bases between. Germline CDR1 is LNHDA and CDR2 is SQIVND (reference sequence). This CDR3 has 15 amino acids. The full variable domain, completed using reference TRBV19 and TRBJ1-4, is DGGITQSPKYLFRKEGQNVTLSCEQNLNHDAMYWYRQDPGQGLRLIYYSQIVNDFQKGDIAEGYSVSREKKESFPLTVTSAQKNPTAFYLCASSSREGTNEKLFFGSGTQLSVL.

The sample holds a few counts of this clone. The V and J genes are TRBV5-3 and TRBJ1-5; tentatively, D is TRBD1 (6 bases). TRBV5-3 is flagged as an ORF with uncertain function. V was clipped by 0 bases and J by 3 bases, with 19 bases between them. The CDR3 has 18 residues. CDR3 amino acids: CARSLAHRQGSPNQPQHF. The DNA for the CDR3 is TGTGCCAGAAGCTTGGCCCATCGGCAGGGGTCGCCCAATCAGCCCCAGCATTTT.